The clone carrying this T cell receptor (beta chain) was seen a handful of times. CDR1 is LGHNA and CDR2 is YSLEER in the germline V gene. The CDR3 is made up of 13 amino acids. The germline V and J ends were trimmed by 4 bases and 9 bases, with 12 bases remaining between them. This sample is drawn from a study of shared clonotypes between healthy human individuals. Data came from immunoSEQ multiplex PCR; TCRdb stores just in-frame clones and leaves some out. This repertoire shows some 2,500,000 clones, less than 95% found once; its top ten account for 0.3% to 0.4%. Sample: naive CD4+ T cells from PBMCs. Noted subset: CD45RA+ positively selected. This rearrangement joins TRBV4-3 to TRBJ2-2; no firm D call. The clonotype originates from a young man in good health. Some clones in this sample may be carry-over from other donors' samples. CDR3 sequence (DNA): TGCGCCAGCAGCCGAGAGATTCGTTGGGAGCTGTTTTTT. Protein: CASSREIRWELFF.